One sample yielded the 10 T cell receptor beta chains listed below, sequenced in a study of blood T cell repertoires in COVID-19. Clones were sequenced by immunoSEQ multiplex PCR, and TCRdb holds only the in-frame ones, with some missing. Of about 250,000 clones listed, around 86% are singletons. The sequenced sample was peripheral blood. The receptors here all came from an older woman who had recovered from COVID-19.

The chain recombines TRBV5-5 with TRBJ1-6; D is undetermined. The V and J ends lost 4 bases and 10 bases respectively, with 9 bases between them. The germline V gene encodes CDR1 SGHKS and CDR2 YYEKEE (reference sequence). This CDR3 has 12 amino acids. Here the CDR3 DNA reads TGTGCCAGCAGCCACAGTGACTCACCCCTCCACTTT. Encoded protein: CASSHSDSPLHF.

V is TRBV12-3 or TRBV12-4 and J is TRBJ2-5; D is unclear. The CDR3 totals 12 residues. Trimming took 5 bases from V and 0 from J, leaving 4 bases between them. CDR3 DNA: TGTGCCAGCAGTGACAACCAAGAGACCCAGTACTTC. Translating gives CASSDNQETQYF.

In this sample, this clone turned up a few times. The CDR3 sequence: CASSSPAGAEAFF. The CDR3 nucleotides are TGTGCCAGCAGTTCCCCAGCGGGCGCTGAAGCTTTCTTT. V gene TRBV28 combines with J gene TRBJ1-1; D gene uncertain. The CDR3 is made up of 13 amino acids. The germline V and J ends were trimmed by 4 bases and 6 bases, with 12 bases remaining between them. CDR1 and CDR2 from the germline V gene are MDHEN and SYDVKM.

The gene calls are TRBV6-6 and TRBJ1-3; the match to TRBD1 covers 8 bases. The CDR3 is made up of 16 amino acids. Germline CDR1 is MNHNY and CDR2 is SVGAGI (reference sequence). Trimming cost V 2 bases and J 2 bases; bases outside gene matches: 5. The CDR3 here is CASSYRQGAAGNTIYF. The CDR3 nucleotides read TGTGCCAGCAGTTACCGGCAGGGGGCTGCTGGAAACACCATATATTTT.

This clone has a single count. The chain is built from TRBV5-1 and TRBJ2-2; tentatively, D is TRBD1 (6 bases). V lost 0 bases, J lost 3 bases, and 9 bases lay in between. CDR3 length: 15 residues. CDR1 is SGHRS and CDR2 is YFSETQ in the germline V gene. This chain's CDR3 is CASSLATGYTGELFF. DNA of the CDR3: TGCGCCAGCAGCTTGGCTACAGGGTACACCGGGGAGCTGTTTTTT.

V gene TRBV19 combines with J gene TRBJ1-5, with D possibly TRBD1 on 6 matching bases. Germline V lookup: CDR1 LNHDA, CDR2 SQIVND (reference sequence). CDR3 length equals 13 residues. Trimming stripped 5 bases from V and 4 bases from J, with 9 bases between. The CDR3 DNA sequence: TGTGCCAGTAGTTACAGGGAAAATCAGCCCCAGCATTTT. Amino acids: CASSYRENQPQHF.

This rearrangement joins TRBV19 to TRBJ1-5; no definite D call. This CDR3 comprises 14 residues. Per germline, CDR1 LNHDA and CDR2 SQIVND (reference sequence). V was shortened by 5 bases and J by 7 bases, with 15 bases between the two germline ends. CDR3 in DNA: TGTGCCAGTAGTCAGGACGGGGTAGAGCAGCCCCAGCATTTT. Its translation: CASSQDGVEQPQHF.

This chain connects TRBV7-3 to TRBJ2-2; a weak D match, TRBD2 (6 bases). Germline values: CDR1 SGHTA, CDR2 FQGTGA. The ends were cut back, 7 bases at V and 1 base at J, with 7 bases in the middle. There are 13 residues in the CDR3. Here the CDR3 reads CASNGGNTGELFF. CDR3 DNA sequence: TGTGCCAGCAACGGGGGGAACACCGGGGAGCTGTTTTTT.

Here the CDR3 reads CAIRESGGDTETQYF. The CDR3 DNA is TGTGCCATCAGAGAAAGCGGGGGGGATACAGAGACCCAGTACTTC. The rearrangement uses TRBV10-3 and TRBJ2-5, with TRBD2 identical over 10 bases. The V and J ends lost 6 bases and 4 bases, in that order; junction bases with no gene match: 8. The CDR3 sequence is 15 residues long. The germline CDR1 and CDR2 sequences are ENHRY and SYGVKD.

This chain links TRBV14 with TRBJ2-5; 12 nucleotides match TRBD1. The CDR3 spans 16 residues. Trimming cost V 4 bases and J 4 bases; bases outside gene matches: 7. The V gene's germline CDR1 is SGHDN and CDR2 FVKESK. This CDR3 is CASSPMGQGAGETQYF. CDR3 in DNA: TGTGCCAGCAGCCCGATGGGACAGGGGGCGGGAGAGACCCAGTACTTC.